This section outlines one TCR beta chain sequence together with its context. With a much larger clone just one base away, this may be a read error. TCRdb ran MiXCR on the 5' RACE reads and lists one entry per CDR3 protein. The sample has about 36,000 distinct CDR3 sequences; roughly 5% are singletons. This sample is drawn from a study of early T cells in non-severe SARS-CoV-2 infection. Turning to the study itself: The authors sequenced bulk RNA from unsorted whole blood, leaving chains unpaired.

The V gene's germline CDR1 is SNHLY and CDR2 FYNNEI. CDR3 length: 12 amino acids. V and J are TRBV2 and TRBJ1-2; D not resolved. What was sequenced was whole blood. The source is an adult who was a healthcare worker with PCR-confirmed SARS-CoV-2 infection or an uninfected control (not recorded which). Here the CDR3 DNA reads TGTGCCAGCACCCCAGGTGTCTATGGCTACGCCTTC. Translation: CASTPGVYGYAF.